The T cell receptor (beta chain) under discussion was sequenced for a study of cytomegalovirus exposure and HLA in healthy donors. Study-wide results and limits: Another analysis was done later, and it associated around 16,000 TCR beta sequences with HLA alleles at 0.05 false discovery rate. What a later analysis reportedly showed was that an Asian-associated ancestry cluster had fewer N-insertions than the roughly 670-donor mean. The study found most TCR sequences rare, yet found some public TCRs in many donors. Accurate predictions that matched the HLA-A and HLA-B alleles of most subjects were reportedly made from TCR beta sequences.

On this clone: The antigen remains undetermined.

The PCR contained 60 Vbeta and 13 Jbeta primers. The method was immunoSEQ multiplex PCR; TCRdb's version includes in-frame clones alone and lacks a portion of them. The sample has under 150,000 clones, 82% seen once. The CDR3 totals 11 residues. CDR1 and CDR2 (germline): GTSNPN, SVGIG (reference sequence). Deletions cut 2 bases from V and 6 bases from J, with 4 bases between. The origin of this receptor is a male donor in good health and CMV-seronegative. The sample taken for sequencing was PBMCs. J is TRBJ2-2 and V is TRBV30; D not certain. DNA of the CDR3: TGTGCCTGGAGTCTCGCCGGGGAGCTGTTTTTT. Protein sequence: CAWSLAGELFF.